This T cell receptor beta chain stems from a study of read filtering for tumor transcriptome and immune sequencing. Study as a whole: IR-seq gave about 3.5 to 10.27 million TCR reads per sample; RNA-seq gave about 80 to 1273.

This clonotype was observed at least ten times. From roughly 0.4 ug of RNA, a library with molecular barcoded alpha/delta and beta/gamma adaptors was made. TCRdb passed the reads through MiXCR, listing each CDR3 protein once. The sample lists around 130,000 distinct CDR3 sequences; under 15% were seen once. This clonotype was obtained from a donor aged 40 or older with multiple myeloma. The sequencing input was a population of CD138-negative cells sorted from bone marrow.

CDR3 sequence reads: CASSTPGTAYGYTF. For the CDR3, the DNA is TGTGCCAGTAGTACCCCCGGGACAGCCTATGGCTACACCTTC. The gene calls are TRBV19 and TRBJ1-2, with 7 bases fitting TRBD1. The CDR3 length is 14 residues. CDR1 and CDR2 (germline): LNHDA, SQIVND (reference sequence). Trimming took 4 bases from V and 4 from J; bases not matched to a gene: 6.